This T cell receptor beta chain was sequenced for a study of T cells in localized non-small cell lung cancer. Study-wide results and limits: Uninvolved neighboring lung showed the greatest T cell clonality, exceeding tumor.

Libraries were prepared by immunoSEQ multiplex PCR; TCRdb keeps only in-frame clonotypes and omits some of them. The sample contains fewer than 35,000 clones, around 73% of which appear only once. CDR1 SGHRS and CDR2 YFSETQ come from the germline V gene. The CDR3 loop spans 14 amino acids. V dropped 3 bases and J dropped 4; count of bases not matched to a gene: 4. Note on this clone: The target antigen is unknown.

V and J are TRBV5-1 and TRBJ2-1, with 7 positions matching TRBD2. The sequence derives from an older male donor with stage II squamous cell lung carcinoma. This sample comprised peripheral blood, obtained before any cancer treatment. The CDR3 coding sequence is TGCGCCAGCAGCTATACTAGCGAGTACAATGAGCAGTTCTTC. It specifies CASSYTSEYNEQFF.